Below are 19 T cell receptor beta chains sequenced from a single sample in a study of T cell changes during pregnancy in multiple sclerosis. Method: immunoSEQ multiplex PCR; TCRdb's copy keeps in-frame clones and lacks some. Of about 68,000 clones in the sample, approximately 90% were seen once. The sample here was peripheral blood, taken in the second trimester of pregnancy. These receptors were obtained from a female donor in good health, enrolled as a control in a pregnancy study.

The V gene is TRBV7-8, the J gene TRBJ1-5; TRBD1 matches 8 bases. The CDR3 contains 14 residues. V was pared by 6 bases and J by 2 bases, with 3 bases of the junction left unmatched. Germline V gives CDR1 SGHVS, CDR2 FQNEAQ. The CDR3 loop reads CASRDREGNQPQHF. Here the CDR3 DNA reads TGTGCCAGCAGGGACAGGGAAGGCAATCAGCCCCAGCATTTT.

V gene TRBV28 combines with J gene TRBJ1-6, with no clear D. Germline V gene data show CDR1 as MDHEN and CDR2 as SYDVKM. This CDR3 contains 15 residues. V lost 6 bases and J lost 4, with 13 bases in between. The CDR3 loop is CASSWRQSYNSPLHF. CDR3 bases: TGTGCCAGCAGCTGGAGGCAGTCATATAATTCACCCCTCCACTTT.

This clone was counted once. V is TRBV2 and J is TRBJ1-6; 9 bases fit TRBD1. Trimming cost V 6 bases and J 7 bases; bases outside gene matches: 1. The CDR3 totals 13 residues. Per germline, CDR1 SNHLY and CDR2 FYNNEI. CDR3 bases: TGTGCCAGCAGGGGGACAGGGAATTCACCCCTCCACTTT. It codes for CASRGTGNSPLHF.

This clone has a single count. The rearrangement uses TRBV21-1 and TRBJ2-1; the table calls TRBD2, which could not be checked here. TRBV21-1 has pseudogene status. This CDR3 spans 14 amino acids. The CDR3 DNA follows: TGTGCCAGCAGCGGCGGGCGGCCTTACAATGAGCAGTTCTTC. Its protein is CASSGGRPYNEQFF.

The chain links TRBV7-2 to TRBJ2-1; 7 nucleotides align to TRBD2. The germline V gene encodes CDR1 SGHTA and CDR2 FQGNSA. Unmatched junction bases numbered 9, after V lost 4 bases and J lost 9 bases. CDR3 length equals 14 residues. The CDR3 sequence is CASSSTGREGEQFF. DNA of the CDR3: TGTGCCAGCAGCTCAACGGGAAGGGAGGGTGAGCAGTTCTTC.

The rearrangement joins TRBV9 to TRBJ2-7; unclear D gene. V lost 0 bases to trimming and J lost 0 bases, with 7 bases between them. CDR3 length equals 14 residues. CDR1 is SGDLS and CDR2 is YYNGEE in the germline V gene. The CDR3 DNA follows: TGTGCCAGCAGCGTAGGGCTGAACTCCTACGAGCAGTACTTC. This encodes CASSVGLNSYEQYF.

This clone was counted once. V and J are TRBV6-5 and TRBJ2-1, with 7 bases identical to TRBD2. Germline CDR1 is MNHEY and CDR2 is SVGAGI. The V and J ends lost 7 bases and 5 bases, in that order; junction bases with no gene match: 8. The CDR3 runs 14 residues. CDR3 in DNA: TGTGCCAGCACCAGGGCGGGAGTAGACAATGAGCAGTTCTTC. It is translated as CASTRAGVDNEQFF.

The gene calls are TRBV29-1 and TRBJ1-1; TRBD1 is a possible D gene (6 bases). V was pared by 4 bases and J by 1 base, with 16 bases between. Germline values: CDR1 SQVTM, CDR2 ANQGSEA. CDR3 size: 15 residues. DNA for the CDR3: TGCAGCGTTGCCCCTCCCATGACAGGGAACACTGAAGCTTTCTTT. Translating it yields CSVAPPMTGNTEAFF.

The chain links TRBV30 to TRBJ1-2; D perhaps matches TRBD1 (5 bases). Trimming stripped 4 bases from V and 5 bases from J, with 29 bases between. In germline, CDR1 is GTSNPN, CDR2 SVGIG (reference sequence). This CDR3 is 18 amino acids long. The CDR3 coding sequence is TGTGCCTGGATCTCGGGCCGTTTGGGGACTACCCCCACTTATGGCTACACCTTC. Its translation: CAWISGRLGTTPTYGYTF.

CDR3 bases: TGTGCCTGGAGTGTGGGGGCAGGGTGGAACGAGCAGTACTTC. This gives the protein CAWSVGAGWNEQYF. The chain is built from TRBV30 and TRBJ2-7, with D perhaps matching TRBD1 (6 bases). This CDR3 comprises 14 residues. The germline V gene encodes CDR1 GTSNPN and CDR2 SVGIG (reference sequence). With 0 bases removed from V and 5 bases from J, the gap between germline ends came to 14 bases.

The CDR3 reads CASSLGRGSGTDTQYF. CDR3 sequence (DNA): TGTGCCAGCAGCTTGGGCCGCGGGAGCGGCACAGATACGCAGTATTTT. The chain couples TRBV5-5 to TRBJ2-3, with 7 bases that match TRBD2. J was trimmed by 1 base and V by 0 bases; bases with no gene match: 5. Germline assignment: CDR1 SGHKS and CDR2 YYEKEE (reference sequence). The CDR3 loop spans 16 amino acids.

The rearrangement joins TRBV18 to TRBJ2-5; a weak D match, TRBD2 (5 bases). CDR1 is KGHSH and CDR2 is LQKENI in the germline V gene. V lost 3 bases, J lost 1 base, and 12 bases lay in between. The CDR3 sequence is 15 residues long. The DNA for the CDR3 is TGTGCCAGCTCACCTCCGGACGGAGGCCAAGAGACCCAGTACTTC. Amino acid sequence: CASSPPDGGQETQYF.

The chain links TRBV28 to TRBJ1-2; maybe TRBD1 (6 bases). CDR3 size: 12 residues. CDR1 and CDR2 from the germline V gene are MDHEN and SYDVKM. Trimming removed 6 bases at V and 1 base at J, with 6 bases between. CDR3 DNA sequence: TGTGCCAGCAGACAGGGTAACTATGGCTACACCTTC. Translated: CASRQGNYGYTF.

The V call is TRBV18, the J call TRBJ1-1; 7 bases are shared with TRBD1. Germline V gene sequence: CDR1 KGHSH, CDR2 LQKENI. V dropped 4 bases and J dropped 6; count of bases not matched to a gene: 11. This CDR3 spans 15 amino acids. The CDR3 reads CASSRPTGILAEAFF. DNA of the CDR3: TGTGCCAGCTCACGCCCGACAGGGATATTAGCTGAAGCTTTCTTT. Filled out from reference TRBV18 and TRBJ1-1, the complete variable domain reads NAGVMQNPRHLVRRRGQEARLRCSPMKGHSHVYWYRQLPEEGLKFMVYLQKENIIDESGMPKERFSAEFPKEGPSILRIQQVVRGDSAAYFCASSRPTGILAEAFFGQGTRLTVV.

The rearrangement links TRBV27 to TRBJ1-4; possible D gene TRBD1, 6 bases. Trimming pared 6 bases from V and 7 bases from J, leaving 12 bases between. This CDR3 contains 13 residues. From germline, CDR1 is MNHEY and CDR2 SMNVEV (reference sequence). This CDR3 reads CASRQGGSEKLFF. The DNA for the CDR3 is TGTGCCAGCAGACAGGGTGGTAGTGAAAAACTGTTTTTT.

The V and J genes are TRBV18 and TRBJ2-7; maybe TRBD2 (6 bases). Per the germline V gene, CDR1 is KGHSH and CDR2 is LQKENI. V was trimmed by 3 bases and J by 7 bases, leaving 22 bases between them. The CDR3 totals 16 residues. The DNA of the CDR3 is TGTGCCAGCTCACCCCGCGGGACGAAAATTTCGAGGGAGCAGTACTTC. It specifies CASSPRGTKISREQYF.

The CDR3 loop reads CASIGGTSGNTIYF. The CDR3, as DNA: TGTGCCAGCATAGGAGGGACTTCTGGAAACACCATATATTTT. The genes are TRBV2 and TRBJ1-3, with D possibly matching TRBD1 (5 bases). The CDR3 has 14 amino acids. V was pared by 7 bases and J by 1 base, with 11 bases between. Germline values: CDR1 SNHLY, CDR2 FYNNEI.

V and J are TRBV4-1 and TRBJ2-5, with 12 bases identical to TRBD2. The germline CDR1 and CDR2 sequences are MGHRA and YSYEKL. Losses at the gene ends were 6 bases for V and 9 bases for J; bases not matched to a gene: 11. The CDR3 consists of 15 residues. CDR3 amino acids: CASSSLAGGRWAQYF. The CDR3 bases are TGCGCCAGCAGTTCCCTAGCGGGAGGGCGATGGGCCCAGTACTTC.

The V gene is TRBV2, the J gene TRBJ1-4; TRBD1 agrees at 10 bases. This CDR3 has 15 amino acids. Germline assignment: CDR1 SNHLY and CDR2 FYNNEI. V trimming: 5 bases; J trimming: 8 bases; junction bases outside the gene matches: 8. CDR3 sequence: CASSIRQGAGEKLFF. In DNA, the CDR3 is TGTGCCAGCAGTATTCGACAGGGGGCGGGAGAAAAACTGTTTTTT.